These 27 T cell receptor beta chains share one sample of origin, sequenced in a study of CD8 T cells in ankylosing spondylitis. Using its own MiXCR run on the 5' RACE reads, TCRdb lists one record per CDR3 protein. This repertoire shows more than 500,000 distinct CDR3 sequences, over 4% found once; its top ten account for 3% to 4.5%. Overall study results and limits: Blood from ankylosing spondylitis patients appeared to carry a characteristic roughly 8-variant TCR beta motif.

These receptors have no known antigen. The sequenced sample consisted of blood, either unsorted or a sorted T cell fraction (not recorded which). The origin of the receptors is a male donor with ankylosing spondylitis.

This clonotype appeared many times. V and J are TRBV29-1 and TRBJ2-7; 11 nucleotides align to TRBD2. V shed 3 bases, J shed 4 bases, and the junction held 2 bases outside the gene matches. Germline lookup yields CDR1 SQVTM and CDR2 ANQGSEA. This CDR3 is 13 amino acids long. The CDR3 bases are TGCAGCGTTGAGACTAGCGGGAAATACGAGCAGTACTTC. Its protein product is CSVETSGKYEQYF.

This clonotype was seen at least ten times. The chain is built from TRBV12-3 or TRBV12-4 and TRBJ2-7; 11 bases are shared with TRBD2. Losses at the gene ends were 3 bases for V and 7 bases for J; bases not matched to a gene: 8. This CDR3 contains 15 residues. CDR3 sequence (DNA): TGTGCCAGCAGTTTGCGGGGACTAGCGGTAGGGGAGCAGTACTTC. Encoded protein: CASSLRGLAVGEQYF.

The gene calls are TRBV18 and TRBJ2-5; the D call may be TRBD1 or TRBD2 (5 bases each). CDR1 and CDR2 from the germline V gene are KGHSH and LQKENI. Trimming took 3 bases from V and 4 from J, leaving 9 bases between them. CDR3 length equals 13 residues. The DNA of the CDR3 is TGTGCCAGCTCACCGCAAGGGACAGAGACCCAGTACTTC. The encoded protein is CASSPQGTETQYF.

This clonotype was seen at least ten times. The chain recombines TRBV20-1 with TRBJ1-1, with 9 bases identical to TRBD1. V was pared by 6 bases and J by 6 bases, with 20 bases of the junction left unmatched. This CDR3 contains 17 residues. Germline V gene data show CDR1 as DFQATT and CDR2 as SNEGSKA (reference sequence). DNA for the CDR3: TGCAGTGCAAAGAGAACAGGGGGCAGAAGACTGATCGCTGAAGCTTTCTTT. Translation gives CSAKRTGGRRLIAEAFF.

Only a few counts were recorded for this clonotype. The gene calls are TRBV9 and TRBJ1-1; D is perhaps TRBD1 (5 bases). V was clipped by 3 bases and J by 11 bases, with 17 bases between them. From germline, CDR1 is SGDLS and CDR2 YYNGEE. This CDR3 comprises 13 residues. CDR3 bases: TGTGCCAGCAGCGCAGGGAACGGGCACCGGGCTTTCTTT. This translates into CASSAGNGHRAFF.

This clonotype has ten or more counts. The V and J genes are TRBV15 and TRBJ2-2; D perhaps matches TRBD2 (5 bases). Trimming left V 0 bases short and J 4 bases short, with 6 bases between. The CDR3 runs to 14 residues. The V gene's germline CDR1 is LNHNV and CDR2 YYDKDF (reference sequence). The CDR3 spells CATSRERVTGELFF. The CDR3 nucleotides are TGTGCCACCAGCAGAGAGCGGGTCACCGGGGAGCTGTTTTTT.

The chain employs TRBV5-1 and TRBJ2-1; TRBD1 might be the D (8 bases). Trimming shortened V by 4 bases and J by 6 bases, and 14 bases separated the two germline ends. The CDR3 loop spans 14 amino acids. Germline V CDR1 and CDR2: SGHRS, YFSETQ. Here the CDR3 DNA reads TGCGCCAGCAGCCCGGACAGGGAGGGCAATGAGCAGTTCTTC. Amino acid sequence: CASSPDREGNEQFF.

This clonotype was seen only a few times. At one end the junction does not follow the germline gene, possibly because of a read error. The V gene is TRBV7-7, the J gene TRBJ2-7; 9 bases map to TRBD1. Germline values: CDR1 SSHAT, CDR2 FNYEAQ (reference sequence). The CDR3 runs to 13 residues. For the CDR3, the DNA is TGTGCTAGCAGCACTCGGACAGGGGACGAGCAGTACTTC. Protein sequence: CASSTRTGDEQYF.

V gene TRBV11-3 combines with J gene TRBJ2-3, with 8 bases matching TRBD1. This CDR3 has 14 residues. Germline assignment: CDR1 SGHNT and CDR2 YENEEA. J was trimmed by 4 bases and V by 5 bases; bases with no gene match: 5. CDR3: CASSPDRESDTQYF. For the CDR3, the DNA is TGTGCCAGCAGCCCGGACAGGGAGTCAGATACGCAGTATTTT.

This clonotype was detected only a few times. The genes are TRBV6-2 or TRBV6-3 and TRBJ2-7; a possible D gene is TRBD1 (6 bases). Per the germline V gene, CDR1 is MNHEY and CDR2 is SVGEGT. V lost 5 bases and J 4 bases, leaving 9 bases between the germline ends. The CDR3 loop spans 12 amino acids. CDR3 sequence reads: CASSVDSYEQYF. CDR3 bases: TGTGCCAGCAGTGTGGACAGTTACGAGCAGTACTTC.

The sample holds many counts of this clonotype. Relative to the germline gene, one junction end is altered; a read error may explain this. This sequence joins TRBV5-1 and TRBJ1-2; weak D call: TRBD1 (5 bases). Germline V gene sequence: CDR1 SGHRS, CDR2 YFSETQ. The CDR3 runs to 13 residues. The CDR3 nucleotides are TGTGCCAGCAGCCCAGACAGCAACTATGGCTACACCTTC. It encodes CASSPDSNYGYTF.

In the case of this clonotype: At one end, the junction sequence differs from germline, possibly due to a read error. The V call is TRBV11-1, the J call TRBJ2-1, with a possible D match to TRBD2 (6 bases). CDR3 length: 13 residues. Looked up from germline, CDR1 is SGHAT and CDR2 is FQDESV (reference sequence). The DNA of the CDR3 is TGTGCCAGCAGCTTAGTTAGGGGTGGACTACTAGTATTC. Encoded protein: CASSLVRGGLLVF.

This clonotype has ten or more counts. V is TRBV7-2 and J is TRBJ2-7; 8 bases are a match to TRBD1. CDR1 is SGHTA and CDR2 is FQGNSA in the germline V gene. This CDR3 is built from 13 residues. The V and J ends lost 5 bases and 3 bases, in that order; junction bases with no gene match: 3. The CDR3 coding sequence is TGTGCCAGCAGCGTGGACAGGGTCTACGAGCAGTACTTC. As protein: CASSVDRVYEQYF.

There are many counts of this clonotype. The V call is TRBV24-1, the J call TRBJ2-1; 10 bases agree with TRBD2. This CDR3 has 18 residues. Looked up from germline, CDR1 is KGHDR and CDR2 is SFDVKD. The V segment lost 1 base and the J segment 8 bases; nucleotides outside the gene matches: 13. The CDR3 nucleotides are TGTGCCACCAGTGATTTCGCAGGGCTAGCGGGGGACCTGGATGAGCAGTTCTTC. Translating gives CATSDFAGLAGDLDEQFF.

This clonotype occurred many times. The chain recombines TRBV27 with TRBJ2-2, with TRBD1 matching 11 bases. Germline trimming cut 5 bases from V and 7 bases from J; bases unmatched to any gene: 6. Germline lookup yields CDR1 MNHEY and CDR2 SMNVEV (reference sequence). This CDR3 has 15 residues. CDR3 protein: CASSEDRGQVGELFF. The CDR3 DNA is TGTGCCAGCAGTGAGGACAGGGGGCAGGTCGGGGAGCTGTTTTTT.

This clonotype has only a few counts. The chain links TRBV6-2 or TRBV6-3 to TRBJ2-4; D not resolved. This CDR3 has 16 residues. The ends were cut back, 4 bases at V and 0 bases at J, with 13 bases in the middle. The germline V gene encodes CDR1 MNHEY and CDR2 SVGEGT. CDR3 amino acids: CASSSDLLLAKNIQYF. Here the CDR3 DNA reads TGTGCCAGCAGTTCCGACTTACTATTAGCCAAAAACATTCAGTACTTC.

Ten or more counts support this clonotype. The chain joins TRBV5-5 to TRBJ1-6; weak D call: TRBD1 (5 bases). CDR1 SGHKS and CDR2 YYEKEE come from the germline V gene (reference sequence). This CDR3 spans 15 amino acids. Trimming shortened V by 3 bases and J by 11 bases, and 18 bases separated the two germline ends. DNA of the CDR3: TGTGCCAGCAGCTCAGTCGTCGGGACGGGAACACCCCTCCACTTT. Translation gives CASSSVVGTGTPLHF.

This clonotype was picked up many times. This sequence joins TRBV6-2 or TRBV6-3 and TRBJ2-7; D not certain. The V and J ends lost 4 bases and 6 bases respectively, with 7 bases between them. This CDR3 has 11 residues. Germline V gene lookup returns CDR1 MNHEY and CDR2 SVGEGT. The CDR3 is CASSFAREQYF. The DNA for the CDR3 is TGTGCCAGCAGTTTTGCTCGCGAGCAGTACTTC.

This clonotype was seen ten or more times. The rearrangement links TRBV20-1 to TRBJ1-1; no clear D. CDR3 size: 15 residues. V dropped 0 bases and J dropped 1 base, with 12 bases sitting between them. CDR1 and CDR2 (germline): DFQATT, SNEGSKA (reference sequence). Written as DNA, the CDR3 is TGCAGTGCTAGAGATCCTCAATCTAAGAACACTGAAGCTTTCTTT. Residues: CSARDPQSKNTEAFF.

This clonotype has just a few counts. V usage is TRBV7-2 and J usage is TRBJ2-5; no reliable D call. V lost 3 bases, J lost 2 bases, and 7 bases lay in between. This CDR3 is 13 amino acids long. CDR1 SGHTA and CDR2 FQGNSA come from the germline V gene. This CDR3 is CASSLSIQETQYF. The CDR3 DNA follows: TGTGCCAGCAGCTTGTCGATTCAAGAGACCCAGTACTTC.

The chain links TRBV7-2 to TRBJ2-2, with no clear D. The CDR3 contains 16 residues. V lost 0 bases and J 3 bases, leaving 11 bases between the germline ends. Germline CDR1 reads SGHTA; CDR2 reads FQGNSA. The DNA of the CDR3 is TGTGCCAGCAGCTTAGCGGATTTTCGGGACACCGGGGAGCTGTTTTTT. It codes for CASSLADFRDTGELFF. The complete variable domain, with remaining parts taken from reference TRBV7-2 and TRBJ2-2, reads GAGVSQSPSNKVTEKGKDVELRCDPISGHTALYWYRQSLGQGLEFLIYFQGNSAPDKSGLPSDRFSAERTGGSVSTLTIQRTQQEDSAVYLCASSLADFRDTGELFFGEGSRLTVL.

This clonotype appeared many times. The V call is TRBV7-2, the J call TRBJ2-1, with TRBD2 matching 14 bases. The V and J ends lost 4 bases and 6 bases, in that order; junction bases with no gene match: 8. Germline V gene data show CDR1 as SGHTA and CDR2 as FQGNSA. The CDR3 is 17 residues long. The CDR3 spells CASSYSSTSGGGNEQFF. The DNA for the CDR3 is TGTGCCAGCAGCTATTCTTCGACTAGCGGGGGGGGCAATGAGCAGTTCTTC.

This clonotype appeared many times. The genes are TRBV9 and TRBJ2-5; D is possibly TRBD1 or TRBD2 (5 bases each). The CDR3 length is 14 residues. Germline values: CDR1 SGDLS, CDR2 YYNGEE. Trimming took off 0 bases at V and 7 bases at J, with 13 bases between the two ends. CDR3 sequence reads: CASSVAGTSGTQYF. For the CDR3, the DNA is TGTGCCAGCAGCGTAGCGGGGACCAGCGGGACCCAGTACTTC.

This clonotype was seen ten or more times. V is TRBV19 and J is TRBJ2-7, with 10 bases lining up with TRBD1. The germline V gene has CDR1 LNHDA and CDR2 SQIVND (reference sequence). J was trimmed by 2 bases and V by 4 bases; bases with no gene match: 2. The CDR3 runs to 14 residues. The CDR3 region is CASSRGQGPYEQYF. CDR3 sequence (DNA): TGTGCCAGTAGTAGGGGACAGGGGCCCTACGAGCAGTACTTC.

This clonotype was found many times. This rearrangement joins TRBV15 to TRBJ2-7; 12 positions match TRBD1. In germline, CDR1 is LNHNV, CDR2 YYDKDF (reference sequence). Trimming removed 5 bases from V and 2 bases from J; junction bases left unmatched: 4. CDR3 size: 15 residues. The CDR3 sequence: CATSHRDRGPYEQYF. CDR3 coding DNA: TGTGCCACCAGCCACCGGGACAGGGGGCCCTACGAGCAGTACTTC.

This clonotype was recorded at least ten times. V gene TRBV5-6 combines with J gene TRBJ2-3; D is undetermined. Germline V lookup: CDR1 SGHDT, CDR2 YYEEEE. CDR3 size: 15 residues. The V and J ends lost 4 bases and 2 bases respectively, with 14 bases between them. Here the CDR3 reads CASSPNPATTDTQYF. The CDR3 DNA reads as TGTGCCAGCAGCCCTAACCCGGCTACCACAGATACGCAGTATTTT.

The gene calls are TRBV5-1 and TRBJ1-6; D gene uncertain. CDR1 and CDR2 (germline): SGHRS, YFSETQ. The CDR3 spans 14 residues. V shed 4 bases and J shed 7 bases, with 12 bases lying between them. CDR3 bases: TGCGCCAGCAGCCAACCCCGGGCCAATTCACCCCTCCACTTT. The encoded protein is CASSQPRANSPLHF.